These 9 T cell receptor beta chains were sequenced from one sample in a study of cytomegalovirus exposure and HLA in healthy donors (dated by TCRdb to about 2017). Preparation of the library involved the immunoSEQ multiplex PCR assay. For the multiplex PCR, a mixture combining 60 forward primers for TCR Vbeta segments and 13 reverse primers for TCR Jbeta segments was used. TCRdb took this table from immuneACCESS and kept in-frame rearrangements with V and J called. Such tables lack part of the clones; where checked against another copy, unresolved V genes explain under half of the gap, and the rest is unexplained. The sample has 130,000 or so clones on record. The ten most abundant clones make up less than 2% of the sample. The sequencing sample was made of PBMCs. These receptors all stem from a woman aged 40 to 55 in good health and CMV-seronegative.

The chain has TRBV6-5 and TRBJ2-7; TRBD2 is a possible D gene (6 bases). Germline V gene lookup returns CDR1 MNHEY and CDR2 SVGAGI. V lost 9 bases and J lost 4, with 19 bases in between. The CDR3 consists of 14 residues. The CDR3 reads CASKAGPSQYEQYV. CDR3 nucleotide sequence: TGTGCCAGTAAGGCGGGACCCTCCCAATACGAGCAGTACGTC.

V is TRBV18 and J is TRBJ1-2; D perhaps matches TRBD1 (5 bases). V lost 6 bases and J 0 bases, leaving 17 bases between the germline ends. The V gene's germline CDR1 is KGHSH and CDR2 LQKENI. There are 16 residues in the CDR3. The DNA for the CDR3 is TGTGCCAGCTCCCCGTATTTTCGGGACTCTAACTATGGCTACACCTTC. Its protein product is CASSPYFRDSNYGYTF.

J is TRBJ1-3 and V is TRBV28; D gene unclear. The ends were cut back, 5 bases at V and 1 base at J, with 15 bases in the middle. The CDR3 totals 16 residues. Germline CDR1 is MDHEN and CDR2 is SYDVKM. CDR3 amino acids: CASSGWAHESGNTIYF. DNA of the CDR3: TGTGCCAGCAGTGGGTGGGCGCATGAGTCTGGAAACACCATATATTTT.

The gene calls are TRBV7-2 and TRBJ1-5, with TRBD1 as a possible D gene (5 bases). Germline V lookup: CDR1 SGHTA, CDR2 FQGNSA. CDR3 size: 15 residues. The V end was cut by 4 bases, the J end by 7 bases, with 17 bases between. In nucleotides, the CDR3 is TGTGCCAGCAGCTCACATGGGGGGGATGGACAGCCCCAGCATTTT. Its translation: CASSSHGGDGQPQHF.

The chain couples TRBV28 to TRBJ1-2; 7 bases line up with TRBD1. CDR3 length: 13 residues. CDR1 is MDHEN and CDR2 is SYDVKM in the germline V gene. V lost 6 bases and J lost 5; bases outside the gene matches: 6. The CDR3: CASRAGTAYGYTF. The CDR3 nucleotides read TGTGCCAGCAGGGCCGGGACAGCGTATGGCTACACCTTC.

This sequence joins TRBV7-9 and TRBJ1-4, with D possibly TRBD1 on 5 matching bases. Trimming took 10 bases from V and 6 from J, leaving 15 bases between them. CDR1 and CDR2 (germline): SEHNR, FQNEAQ (reference sequence). The CDR3 is made up of 13 amino acids. This chain's CDR3 is CATGGGADEKLFF. Written as DNA, the CDR3 is TGTGCCACCGGGGGGGGAGCTGATGAAAAACTGTTTTTT.

The V gene is TRBV6-4, the J gene TRBJ2-1; tentative D call: TRBD1 (6 bases). The ends were cut back, 4 bases at V and 3 bases at J, with 13 bases in the middle. CDR1 is MRHNA, CDR2 SNTAGT, per germline. The CDR3 covers 15 residues. The CDR3, as DNA: TGTGCCAGCAGTGTAACAGGGTGGCGCTACAATGAGCAGTTCTTC. Translation: CASSVTGWRYNEQFF.

The chain has TRBV11-2 and TRBJ2-1; no definite D call. Germline V gives CDR1 SGHAT, CDR2 FQNNGV. CDR3 length equals 14 residues. V lost 4 bases and J 10 bases, leaving 17 bases between the germline ends. CDR3 loop: CASSSLGLSGEQFF. In DNA, the CDR3 is TGTGCCAGCAGCTCTCTGGGCCTAAGTGGAGAGCAGTTCTTC.

The chain joins TRBV11-3 to TRBJ2-2, with D perhaps TRBD2 (5 bases). CDR3 length: 15 amino acids. Germline CDR1 reads SGHNT; CDR2 reads YENEEA. Trimming took 5 bases from V and 3 from J, leaving 13 bases between them. Here the CDR3 reads CASSLFRGYTGELFF. The CDR3 DNA sequence: TGTGCCAGCAGCCTTTTCCGGGGATACACCGGGGAGCTGTTTTTT.